This T cell receptor (beta chain) was recovered during a study of human T cells and chemical hapten exposure. For the study at large: Small pooled library volume differences chiefly drove per-sample TCR yield variation.

The study used a library that attached unique molecular identifiers to individual cDNA molecules. In the authors' methods: Counting gave a median of 95,638 TCRs per sample, with values ranging from about 23,224 to 750,000. TCRdb re-derived calls from the 5' RACE reads in MiXCR, one entry per CDR3 protein. The V and J calls were determined by TCRdb, not by the authors. The sample carries some 150,000 distinct CDR3 sequences, 4.1% recorded once. Whole blood, unfractionated, served as the material for total RNA extraction. The table lists this clonotype with many counts. The antigen is undetermined. Losses at the gene ends were 1 base for V and 8 bases for J; bases not matched to a gene: 8. The CDR3 spans 15 residues. CDR1 is SGHTA and CDR2 is FQGNSA in the germline V gene. Study-wide results and caveats: No change in TCRs above 1 in 1000 frequency was produced by DPC sensitization.

The receptor was isolated from a female donor in good health. The V and J genes are TRBV7-2 and TRBJ2-1; 7 nucleotides align to TRBD1. Here the CDR3 reads CASSLVRSRGYEQFF. In DNA form, the CDR3 reads TGTGCCAGCAGCTTAGTTAGGAGCAGGGGGTATGAGCAGTTCTTC.